The clone carrying this T cell receptor (beta chain) was recorded only once. Antigen: not known. The repertoire was sequenced with immunoSEQ multiplex PCR; TCRdb's copy has only in-frame clones and lacks some. The repertoire holds 130,000 or so clones, with 85% to 95% as singletons. The sample comes from a study of T cell responses to AZD1222 COVID-19 vaccine. General observations from the study: Nearly half of spike-specific TCRs reportedly target unmutated variant regions. Once two AZD1222 doses were given, Spike-specific TCR breadth and depth went up. Clonal diversity may have been underestimated in mostly white British donors. It was only after the peak T cell response that any repertoires were sampled.

The sequence came from an adult in good health. The sample was peripheral blood, taken on day 0 of MenACWY control vaccination.

This CDR3 is CASSSQGRGITEAFF. The CDR3 DNA reads TGCGCCAGCAGCTCACAGGGGAGGGGGATCACTGAAGCTTTCTTT. V usage is TRBV5-1 and J usage is TRBJ1-1; 7 bases align to TRBD1. Germline V gene data show CDR1 as SGHRS and CDR2 as YFSETQ. J lost 4 bases, V lost 3 bases, and 9 bases had no gene match. The CDR3 length is 15 residues. Full variable domain (remainder filled in from reference TRBV5-1 and TRBJ1-1): KAGVTQTPRYLIKTRGQQVTLSCSPISGHRSVSWYQQTPGQGLQFLFEYFSETQRNKGNFPGRFSGRQFSNSRSEMNVSTLELGDSALYLCASSSQGRGITEAFFGQGTRLTVV.